A single sample is the source of the 29 T cell receptor beta chains below, sequenced in a study of CD4 T cells in relation to SARS-CoV-2 and coronaviruses. TCRdb's copy holds only in-frame clones and misses some; the assay was immunoSEQ multiplex PCR. This table holds around 54,000 clones, roughly 94% found once. The sample comprised naive CD4+ T cells from PBMCs. Subset described: naive CD4+ T cells isolated by negative enrichment. The receptor source for this set is an adult with COVID-19.

This rearrangement joins TRBV18 to TRBJ1-4; D is possibly TRBD1 (6 bases). The CDR3 totals 15 residues. Germline-derived CDR1 and CDR2 are KGHSH and LQKENI. The ends were cut back, 4 bases at V and 6 bases at J, with 15 bases in the middle. The CDR3 bases are TGTGCCAGCTCACTCAAACAGGGCATTGATGAAAAACTGTTTTTT. Translation gives CASSLKQGIDEKLFF.

CDR3 loop: CASSPGLVEQFF. The CDR3 DNA reads as TGTGCCAGTAGTCCGGGACTAGTTGAGCAGTTCTTC. The chain uses TRBV19 and TRBJ2-1, with 8 bases matching TRBD2. J was trimmed by 9 bases and V by 5 bases; bases with no gene match: 3. This CDR3 region has 12 residues. CDR1 is LNHDA and CDR2 is SQIVND in the germline V gene (reference sequence). The whole variable domain, remainder taken from reference TRBV19 and TRBJ2-1, is DGGITQSPKYLFRKEGQNVTLSCEQNLNHDAMYWYRQDPGQGLRLIYYSQIVNDFQKGDIAEGYSVSREKKESFPLTVTSAQKNPTAFYLCASSPGLVEQFFGPGTRLTVL.

The rearrangement uses TRBV7-2 and TRBJ2-7; 8 bases align to TRBD2. The CDR3 spans 16 residues. The J segment lost 4 bases and the V segment lost 3 bases, leaving 11 bases of the junction unmatched. CDR1 is SGHTA and CDR2 is FQGNSA in the germline V gene. The CDR3 reads CASSLMGPIAGYEQYF. DNA of the CDR3: TGTGCCAGCAGCTTGATGGGGCCTATAGCGGGATACGAGCAGTACTTC.

The chain couples TRBV20-1 to TRBJ1-2; no definite D call. Germline V gene lookup returns CDR1 DFQATT and CDR2 SNEGSKA (reference sequence). With 5 bases removed from V and 6 bases from J, the gap between germline ends came to 7 bases. The CDR3 runs to 10 residues. CDR3 DNA: TGCAGTGCTTCCTCCAATGGCTACACCTTC. This codes for CSASSNGYTF.

The chain has TRBV9 and TRBJ1-3, with TRBD1 as a possible D gene (5 bases). The CDR3 consists of 15 residues. The ends were cut back, 3 bases at V and 1 base at J, with 11 bases in the middle. Germline CDR1 is SGDLS and CDR2 is YYNGEE. The CDR3 loop reads CASSAGHWSGNTIYF. The CDR3, as DNA: TGTGCCAGCAGCGCCGGACATTGGTCTGGAAACACCATATATTTT.

The V gene is TRBV5-1, the J gene TRBJ2-4; TRBD2 agrees at 9 bases. Germline V gene lookup returns CDR1 SGHRS and CDR2 YFSETQ. V shed 4 bases, J shed 0 bases, and the junction held 5 bases outside the gene matches. The CDR3 consists of 16 residues. DNA for the CDR3: TGCGCCAGCAGCCTGACTAGCGGACTAGCCAAAAACATTCAGTACTTC. Amino acid sequence: CASSLTSGLAKNIQYF. Looking up the rest from reference TRBV5-1 and TRBJ2-4 gives the full variable domain: KAGVTQTPRYLIKTRGQQVTLSCSPISGHRSVSWYQQTPGQGLQFLFEYFSETQRNKGNFPGRFSGRQFSNSRSEMNVSTLELGDSALYLCASSLTSGLAKNIQYFGAGTRLSVL.

The rearrangement links TRBV19 to TRBJ2-7; D is uncertain. V dropped 10 bases and J dropped 0 bases, with 16 bases sitting between them. Germline CDR1 reads LNHDA; CDR2 reads SQIVND (reference sequence). CDR3 size: 14 residues. CDR3 sequence (DNA): TGTGCCACTTCCCGCGAAGGTTCCTCCTACGAGCAGTACTTC. Translation: CATSREGSSYEQYF.

The sample holds one count of this clone. The V call is TRBV5-1, the J call TRBJ2-1; the D gene is possibly TRBD2 (5 bases). Germline CDR1 and CDR2: SGHRS and YFSETQ. V gave up 1 base and J gave up 9 bases, with 11 bases separating them. CDR3 length equals 13 residues. The CDR3 sequence is CASSLTPSGEQFF. In nucleotides, the CDR3 is TGCGCCAGCAGCTTGACCCCGAGCGGTGAGCAGTTCTTC.

J is TRBJ2-7 and V is TRBV6-6; maybe TRBD2 (5 bases). The CDR3 is 13 residues long. V was cut by 5 bases and J by 4 bases, with 12 bases left in between. Germline V CDR1 and CDR2: MNHNY, SVGAGI (reference sequence). The CDR3 sequence is CASSTREIYEQYF. CDR3 DNA: TGTGCCAGCAGTACAAGGGAGATTTACGAGCAGTACTTC.

The rearrangement joins TRBV28 to TRBJ2-5, with D possibly matching TRBD2 (7 bases). This CDR3 is 14 amino acids long. V was trimmed by 5 bases and J by 9 bases, leaving 19 bases between them. Germline V gene data show CDR1 as MDHEN and CDR2 as SYDVKM. The DNA for the CDR3 is TGTGCCAGCAGTCCGGGGGGCGCACGGGGGGCCCAGTACTTC. Encoded protein: CASSPGGARGAQYF.

J is TRBJ2-4 and V is TRBV28, with a possible D match to TRBD1 (5 bases). The CDR3 contains 15 residues. Trimming stripped 4 bases from V and 6 bases from J, with 16 bases between. Per the germline V gene, CDR1 is MDHEN and CDR2 is SYDVKM. The CDR3 sequence is CASSSGFPHGNIQYF. CDR3 coding DNA: TGTGCCAGCAGTTCAGGGTTCCCTCACGGAAACATTCAGTACTTC. The full variable domain, completed using reference TRBV28 and TRBJ2-4, is DVKVTQSSRYLVKRTGEKVFLECVQDMDHENMFWYRQDPGLGLRLIYFSYDVKMKEKGDIPEGYSVSREKKERFSLILESASTNQTSMYLCASSSGFPHGNIQYFGAGTRLSVL.

CDR3 sequence reads: CASSPPGNEKLFF. CDR3 DNA sequence: TGTGCCAGCTCACCACCCGGGAATGAAAAACTGTTTTTT. The chain carries TRBV18 and TRBJ1-4; D ambiguous. V lost 0 bases to trimming and J lost 5 bases, with 4 bases between them. Germline V CDR1 and CDR2: KGHSH, LQKENI. The CDR3 is 13 residues long. The full variable domain, rest sourced from reference TRBV18 and TRBJ1-4, is NAGVMQNPRHLVRRRGQEARLRCSPMKGHSHVYWYRQLPEEGLKFMVYLQKENIIDESGMPKERFSAEFPKEGPSILRIQQVVRGDSAAYFCASSPPGNEKLFFGSGTQLSVL.

The chain carries TRBV10-3 and TRBJ2-7; no definite D call. Germline-derived CDR1 and CDR2 are ENHRY and SYGVKD. The CDR3 spans 17 residues. Trimming took 0 bases from V and 2 from J, leaving 17 bases between them. CDR3 DNA: TGTGCCATCAGTGAGTCGAGGCTAGTGGGAATTACCTACGAGCAGTACTTC. Residues: CAISESRLVGITYEQYF.

This chain uses TRBV29-1 with TRBJ2-5, with D perhaps being TRBD1 or TRBD2 (5 bases each). Germline assignment: CDR1 SQVTM and CDR2 ANQGSEA. This CDR3 region has 13 residues. V was trimmed by 5 bases and J by 6 bases, leaving 16 bases between them. CDR3 region: CSVSRGPVQTQYF. CDR3 in DNA: TGCAGCGTTTCCCGGGGACCGGTCCAGACCCAGTACTTC.

This CDR3 is CASSLNLAERAETQYF. In nucleotides, the CDR3 is TGTGCCAGCAGCTTAAACCTAGCGGAGCGGGCGGAGACCCAGTACTTC. This rearrangement joins TRBV7-2 to TRBJ2-5, with 7 positions matching TRBD2. The trim removed 2 bases at V and 5 bases at J, leaving 11 bases unmatched. The length of the CDR3 is 16 residues. CDR1 is SGHTA, CDR2 FQGNSA, per germline.

The J gene is TRBJ2-7, the V gene TRBV7-6; 9 positions match TRBD1. Trimming at V came to 3 bases and at J to 4 bases, leaving 22 bases not matched to a gene. This CDR3 has 20 amino acids. Germline loops: CDR1 SGHVS, CDR2 FNYEAQ. The CDR3 region has the DNA TGTGCCAGCAGCTTTGGCTCTTACAGGGGGCGCTTCCCGATGAGGTACGAGCAGTACTTC. It specifies CASSFGSYRGRFPMRYEQYF.

The V call is TRBV23-1, the J call TRBJ2-5, with D possibly TRBD1 on 6 matching bases. TRBV23-1 is an open reading frame, and its role is uncertain. The CDR3 has 15 residues. V lost 2 bases to trimming and J lost 7 bases, with 17 bases between them. CDR3 nucleotide sequence: TGCGCCAGCAGTCAAGGGGGCAGGGCGCGAGGGACCCAGTACTTC. As protein: CASSQGGRARGTQYF.

The chain uses TRBV24-1 and TRBJ2-2; the D gene is possibly TRBD1 (6 bases). V lost 2 bases to trimming and J lost 0 bases, with 12 bases between them. Germline CDR1 is KGHDR and CDR2 is SFDVKD. This CDR3 contains 17 residues. The CDR3 is CATSDSRQVTNTGELFF. In DNA, the CDR3 is TGTGCCACCAGTGATTCCCGACAGGTTACGAACACCGGGGAGCTGTTTTTT.

The rearrangement links TRBV6-2 or TRBV6-3 to TRBJ2-1; D call uncertain. The CDR3 runs to 13 residues. The germline gives CDR1 MNHEY, CDR2 SVGEGT. V gave up 4 bases and J gave up 4 bases, with 8 bases separating them. The CDR3 here is CASSLLRYNEQFF. The CDR3 DNA follows: TGTGCCAGCAGTTTGCTGCGGTACAATGAGCAGTTCTTC.

V gene TRBV5-1 combines with J gene TRBJ2-1; unclear D gene. The CDR3 is 12 amino acids. Trimming stripped 0 bases from V and 6 bases from J, with 4 bases between. Germline V gene lookup returns CDR1 SGHRS and CDR2 YFSETQ. CDR3 sequence: CASSLGRNEQFF. The CDR3 region has the DNA TGCGCCAGCAGCTTGGGTCGCAATGAGCAGTTCTTC. The full variable domain, with the rest looked up from reference TRBV5-1 and TRBJ2-1, is KAGVTQTPRYLIKTRGQQVTLSCSPISGHRSVSWYQQTPGQGLQFLFEYFSETQRNKGNFPGRFSGRQFSNSRSEMNVSTLELGDSALYLCASSLGRNEQFFGPGTRLTVL.

The chain uses TRBV6-5 and TRBJ1-2, with a possible D match to TRBD1 (5 bases). Looked up from germline, CDR1 is MNHEY and CDR2 is SVGAGI. Trimming removed 2 bases from V and 0 bases from J, with 10 bases in between. This CDR3 has 15 amino acids. CDR3 region: CASSYQGPANYGYTF. CDR3 DNA sequence: TGTGCCAGCAGTTACCAGGGCCCAGCTAACTATGGCTACACCTTC.

The chain couples TRBV10-1 to TRBJ2-2; no clear D. V was shortened by 5 bases and J by 3 bases, with 7 bases between the two germline ends. The CDR3 spans 13 residues. Germline lookup yields CDR1 WNHNN and CDR2 SYGVQD (reference sequence). Here the CDR3 DNA reads TGCGCCAGCAGTCCGCAGGACACCGGGGAGCTGTTTTTT. It codes for CASSPQDTGELFF.

This clone has only one observation. The chain uses TRBV4-1 and TRBJ1-5; D possibly corresponds to TRBD1 (5 bases). Trimming pared 2 bases from V and 1 base from J, leaving 12 bases between. The CDR3 spans 16 residues. The germline gives CDR1 MGHRA, CDR2 YSYEKL. Here the CDR3 reads CASSQSGQPSNQPQHF. The CDR3 region has the DNA TGCGCCAGCAGCCAATCCGGACAACCCAGCAATCAGCCCCAGCATTTT.

The chain uses TRBV30 and TRBJ1-4; 8 bases fit TRBD1. Trimming took 2 bases from V and 8 from J; bases not matched to a gene: 10. Germline CDR1 reads GTSNPN; CDR2 reads SVGIG (reference sequence). The CDR3 contains 15 residues. CDR3 in DNA: TGTGCCTGGAGTCTCCGTGGGACAGGACGGGAAAAACTGTTTTTT. Translating it yields CAWSLRGTGREKLFF. The full variable domain, with the rest looked up from reference TRBV30 and TRBJ1-4, is SQTIHQWPATLVQPVGSPLSLECTVEGTSNPNLYWYRQAAGRGLQLLFYSVGIGQISSEVPQNLSASRPQDRQFILSSKKLLLSDSGFYLCAWSLRGTGREKLFFGSGTQLSVL.

The chain combines TRBV19 with TRBJ2-3; 8 bases agree with TRBD1. The CDR3 is 14 amino acids. Germline V gene sequence: CDR1 LNHDA, CDR2 SQIVND (reference sequence). The V segment lost 6 bases and the J segment 2 bases; nucleotides outside the gene matches: 4. The CDR3: CASRPDRATDTQYF. DNA for the CDR3: TGTGCCAGTAGACCGGACAGGGCCACAGATACGCAGTATTTT.

The chain uses TRBV6-6 and TRBJ2-1; TRBD2 matches at 13 bases. The CDR3 has 16 amino acids. V trimming: 5 bases; J trimming: 7 bases; junction bases outside the gene matches: 8. CDR1 and CDR2 from the germline V gene are MNHNY and SVGAGI (reference sequence). DNA of the CDR3: TGTGCCAGCAGTGACTGGACTAGCGGGAGTTCGAATGAGCAGTTCTTC. Protein sequence: CASSDWTSGSSNEQFF.

J is TRBJ2-2 and V is TRBV5-4; the match to TRBD1 covers 9 bases. The CDR3 consists of 16 residues. The germline CDR1 and CDR2 sequences are SGHNT and YYREEE (reference sequence). The V segment lost 3 bases and the J segment 3 bases; nucleotides outside the gene matches: 6. The CDR3 is CASSSTGGADTGELFF. The CDR3 nucleotides read TGTGCCAGCAGCTCAACAGGGGGCGCGGACACCGGGGAGCTGTTTTTT.

The table lists this clone with a few counts. The chain joins TRBV7-9 to TRBJ1-1; D is uncertain. This CDR3 is built from 13 residues. Trimming cost V 6 bases and J 1 base, with 9 bases left between them. From germline, CDR1 is SEHNR and CDR2 FQNEAQ (reference sequence). The CDR3 loop reads CASRSQGNTEAFF. CDR3 sequence (DNA): TGTGCCAGCAGGTCACAAGGGAACACTGAAGCTTTCTTT.

The chain is built from TRBV9 and TRBJ2-3; 7 nucleotides match TRBD2. J lost 6 bases, V lost 2 bases, and 12 bases had no gene match. This CDR3 contains 16 residues. Germline V gene data show CDR1 as SGDLS and CDR2 as YYNGEE. The CDR3 reads CASSVHKREERDTQYF. In nucleotides, the CDR3 is TGTGCCAGCAGCGTGCACAAACGGGAGGAACGGGATACGCAGTATTTT.